This entry lists 2 T cell receptor beta chains sequenced from one sample in a study of cytomegalovirus exposure and HLA in healthy donors. Primers included in the PCR were 60 Vbeta and 13 Jbeta primers. The assay was immunoSEQ multiplex PCR, and TCRdb's table has in-frame clones only and misses some. Among under 110,000 clones listed, 75% were seen once. The sequencing input was PBMCs. These receptors all stem from a male donor in good health and CMV-seropositive.

The chain couples TRBV11-2 to TRBJ2-2; 7 nucleotides line up with TRBD1. The V and J ends lost 5 bases and 0 bases, in that order; junction bases with no gene match: 9. The CDR3 is 17 residues long. Germline-derived CDR1 and CDR2 are SGHAT and FQNNGV. The CDR3 spells CASSEPWDSPNTGELFF. For the CDR3, the DNA is TGTGCCAGCAGCGAACCCTGGGACAGCCCGAACACCGGGGAGCTGTTTTTT. Full variable domain (remainder filled in from reference TRBV11-2 and TRBJ2-2): EAGVAQSPRYKIIEKRQSVAFWCNPISGHATLYWYQQILGQGPKLLIQFQNNGVVDDSQLPKDRFSAERLKGVDSTLKIQPAKLEDSAVYLCASSEPWDSPNTGELFFGEGSRLTVL.

The rearrangement uses TRBV6-5 and TRBJ1-1; possible D gene TRBD1, 5 bases. Deletions cut 11 bases from V and 1 base from J, with 14 bases between. The CDR3 is made up of 13 amino acids. The germline V gene has CDR1 MNHEY and CDR2 SVGAGI. The CDR3 DNA is TGTGCCGTCAGCCGGGGGGGGAACACTGAAGCTTTCTTT. It is translated as CAVSRGGNTEAFF.